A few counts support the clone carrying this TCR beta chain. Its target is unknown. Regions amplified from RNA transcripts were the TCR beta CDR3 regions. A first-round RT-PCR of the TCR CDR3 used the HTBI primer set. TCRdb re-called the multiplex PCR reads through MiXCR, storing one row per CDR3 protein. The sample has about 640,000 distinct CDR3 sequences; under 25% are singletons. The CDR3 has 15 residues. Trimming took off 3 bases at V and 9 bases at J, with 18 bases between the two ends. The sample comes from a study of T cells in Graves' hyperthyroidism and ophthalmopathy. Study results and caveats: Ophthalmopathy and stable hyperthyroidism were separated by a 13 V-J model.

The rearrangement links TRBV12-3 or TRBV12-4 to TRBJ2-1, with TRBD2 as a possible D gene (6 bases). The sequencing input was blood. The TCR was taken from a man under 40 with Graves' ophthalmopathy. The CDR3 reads CASSFSSATFSEQFF. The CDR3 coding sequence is TGTGCCAGCAGTTTTTCTAGCGCGACGTTCAGTGAGCAGTTCTTC.